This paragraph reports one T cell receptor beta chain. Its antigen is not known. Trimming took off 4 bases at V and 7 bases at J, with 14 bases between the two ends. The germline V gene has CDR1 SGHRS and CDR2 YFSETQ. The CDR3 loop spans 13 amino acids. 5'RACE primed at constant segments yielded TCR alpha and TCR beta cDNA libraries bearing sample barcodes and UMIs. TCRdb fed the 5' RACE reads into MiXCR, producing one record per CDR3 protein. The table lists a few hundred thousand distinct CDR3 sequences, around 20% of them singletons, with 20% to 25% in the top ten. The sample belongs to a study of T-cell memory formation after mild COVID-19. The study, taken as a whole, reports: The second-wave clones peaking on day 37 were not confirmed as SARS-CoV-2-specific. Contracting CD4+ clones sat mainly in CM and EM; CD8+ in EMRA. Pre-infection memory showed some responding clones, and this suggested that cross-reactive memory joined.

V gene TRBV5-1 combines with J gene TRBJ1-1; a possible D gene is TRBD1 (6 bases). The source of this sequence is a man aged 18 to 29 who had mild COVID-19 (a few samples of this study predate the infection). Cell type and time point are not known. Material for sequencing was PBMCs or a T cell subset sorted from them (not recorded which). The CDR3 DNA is TGCGCCAGCAGCCCGACAGGTCCTGTTGAAGCTTTCTTT. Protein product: CASSPTGPVEAFF.